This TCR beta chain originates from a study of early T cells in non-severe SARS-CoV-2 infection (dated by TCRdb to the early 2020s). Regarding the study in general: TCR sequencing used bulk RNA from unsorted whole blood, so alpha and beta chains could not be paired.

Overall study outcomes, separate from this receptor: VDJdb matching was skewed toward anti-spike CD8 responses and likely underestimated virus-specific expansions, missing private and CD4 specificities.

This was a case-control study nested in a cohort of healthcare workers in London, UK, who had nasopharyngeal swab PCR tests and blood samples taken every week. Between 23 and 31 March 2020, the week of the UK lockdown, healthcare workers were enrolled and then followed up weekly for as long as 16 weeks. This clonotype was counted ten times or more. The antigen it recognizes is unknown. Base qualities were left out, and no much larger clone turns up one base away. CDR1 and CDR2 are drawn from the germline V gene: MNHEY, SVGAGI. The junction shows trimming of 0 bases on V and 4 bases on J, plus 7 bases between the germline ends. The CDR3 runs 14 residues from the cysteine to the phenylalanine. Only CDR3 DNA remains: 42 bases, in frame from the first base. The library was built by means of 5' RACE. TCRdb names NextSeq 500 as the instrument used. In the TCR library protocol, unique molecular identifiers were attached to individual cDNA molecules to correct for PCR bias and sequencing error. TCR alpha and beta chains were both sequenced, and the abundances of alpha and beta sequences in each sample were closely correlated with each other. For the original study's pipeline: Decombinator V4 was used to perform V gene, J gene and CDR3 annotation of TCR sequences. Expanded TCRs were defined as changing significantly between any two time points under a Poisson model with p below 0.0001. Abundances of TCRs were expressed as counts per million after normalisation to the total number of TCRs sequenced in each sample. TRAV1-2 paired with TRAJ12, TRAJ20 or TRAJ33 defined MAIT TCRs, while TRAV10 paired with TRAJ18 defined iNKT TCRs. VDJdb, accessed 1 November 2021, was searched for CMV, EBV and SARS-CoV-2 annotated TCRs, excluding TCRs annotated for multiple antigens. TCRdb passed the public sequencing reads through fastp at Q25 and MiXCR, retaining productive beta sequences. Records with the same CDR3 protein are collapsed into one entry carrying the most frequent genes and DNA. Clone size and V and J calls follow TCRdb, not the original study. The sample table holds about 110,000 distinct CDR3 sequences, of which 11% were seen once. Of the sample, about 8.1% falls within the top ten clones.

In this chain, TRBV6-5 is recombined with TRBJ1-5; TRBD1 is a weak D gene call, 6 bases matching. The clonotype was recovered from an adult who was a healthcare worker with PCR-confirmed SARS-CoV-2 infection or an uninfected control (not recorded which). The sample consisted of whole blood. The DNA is TGTGCCAGCAGTTACTCCAGGGGTAATCAGCCCCAGCATTTT. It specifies CASSYSRGNQPQHF.